The 29 T cell receptor beta chains in this list originate from one sample, sequenced in a study of blood T cell repertoires in COVID-19. Assay used: immunoSEQ multiplex PCR; TCRdb lists only in-frame clones, some missing. In the table there are around 240,000 clones, approximately 82% of which are singletons. Material for sequencing was peripheral blood. These receptor sequences come from a middle-aged woman who had recovered from COVID-19.

The rearrangement links TRBV13 to TRBJ1-5, with D perhaps matching TRBD1 (6 bases). Germline values: CDR1 PRHDT, CDR2 FYEKMQ (reference sequence). The V end was cut by 0 bases, the J end by 4 bases, with 10 bases between. This CDR3 region has 15 residues. The CDR3 reads CASSLGQGSNQPQHF. CDR3 nucleotides: TGTGCCAGCAGCTTAGGACAGGGCTCTAATCAGCCCCAGCATTTT.

The chain uses TRBV5-1 and TRBJ1-1, with D perhaps TRBD1 (6 bases). The length of the CDR3 is 16 residues. Germline lookup yields CDR1 SGHRS and CDR2 YFSETQ. Trimming stripped 0 bases from V and 4 bases from J, with 16 bases between. CDR3 sequence (DNA): TGCGCCAGCAGCTTGGGACCACAGGGTAGAGGCACTGAAGCTTTCTTT. Its protein product is CASSLGPQGRGTEAFF.

V is TRBV6-6 and J is TRBJ1-1, with 8 bases that match TRBD1. In germline, CDR1 is MNHNY, CDR2 SVGAGI (reference sequence). There are 12 residues in the CDR3. The ends lost 3 bases at V and 11 bases at J; junction bases unmatched: 5. The CDR3 region is CASSYTTGEAFF. As DNA, the CDR3 is TGTGCCAGCAGTTATACGACAGGGGAGGCTTTCTTT.

The V call is TRBV5-4, the J call TRBJ2-5, with 8 bases that match TRBD2. In germline, CDR1 is SGHNT, CDR2 YYREEE (reference sequence). The CDR3 consists of 17 residues. V lost 4 bases to trimming and J lost 5 bases; unmatched junction nucleotides: 16. CDR3 loop: CASSPPGTAGGWETQYF. In nucleotides, the CDR3 is TGTGCCAGCAGCCCTCCGGGGACGGCGGGGGGCTGGGAGACCCAGTACTTC.

J is TRBJ1-1 and V is TRBV4-2; 12 bases are a match to TRBD1. V lost 3 bases, J lost 1 base, and 9 bases stayed unmatched. The CDR3 is 18 residues long. Germline V gene sequence: CDR1 LGHNA, CDR2 YNFKEQ. This CDR3 is CASSQAAGTGGWNTEAFF. CDR3 DNA sequence: TGTGCCAGCAGCCAGGCTGCCGGGACAGGGGGCTGGAACACTGAAGCTTTCTTT.

V usage is TRBV6-5 and J usage is TRBJ1-2; 7 bases are a match to TRBD1. With 6 bases clipped from V and 5 bases from J, the junction kept 6 bases outside the gene matches. Germline CDR1 is MNHEY and CDR2 is SVGAGI. This CDR3 contains 13 residues. Here the CDR3 reads CASRADRVYGYTF. In DNA form, the CDR3 reads TGTGCCAGCAGAGCCGACAGGGTGTATGGCTACACCTTC.

This clone appeared many times. This rearrangement joins TRBV6-2 or TRBV6-3 to TRBJ1-6; no firm D call. Trimming cost V 6 bases and J 16 bases, with 19 bases left between them. The CDR3 contains 13 residues. The germline CDR1 and CDR2 sequences are MNHEY and SVGEGT. As DNA, the CDR3 is TGTGCCAGCAGCCTAACCAACGGGTCCCCGCTCCACTTT. Amino acid sequence: CASSLTNGSPLHF.

V gene TRBV11-3 combines with J gene TRBJ2-1; no clear D. Trimming removed 3 bases at V and 5 bases at J, with 5 bases between. Looked up from germline, CDR1 is SGHNT and CDR2 is YENEEA. The CDR3 runs to 12 residues. CDR3 loop: CASSFSNNEQFF. The CDR3 nucleotides read TGTGCCAGCAGCTTTTCAAACAATGAGCAGTTCTTC.

J is TRBJ2-7 and V is TRBV11-2; a weak D match, TRBD1 (5 bases). The CDR3 totals 14 residues. V was cut by 2 bases and J by 2 bases, with 10 bases left in between. Germline V gene sequence: CDR1 SGHAT, CDR2 FQNNGV. The CDR3 nucleotides are TGTGCCAGCAGCTTACTACAGGACACCTACGAGCAGTACTTC. Its translation is CASSLLQDTYEQYF.

The chain uses TRBV11-2 and TRBJ1-1, with a tentative D call TRBD1 (6 bases). V lost 5 bases, J lost 3 bases, and 13 bases lay in between. The CDR3 sequence is 14 residues long. The germline gives CDR1 SGHAT, CDR2 FQNNGV. CDR3 sequence reads: CASSQFEGDTEAFF. CDR3 DNA sequence: TGTGCCAGCAGCCAATTTGAGGGGGACACTGAAGCTTTCTTT.

This chain joins TRBV2 and TRBJ1-1; 9 bases map to TRBD1. Germline CDR1 and CDR2: SNHLY and FYNNEI. The V gene end was trimmed by 6 bases and the J gene end by 1 base; junction bases not matched to a gene: 3. The CDR3 covers 14 residues. CDR3 sequence (DNA): TGTGCCAGCAGGGGACAGGGTCCGAACACTGAAGCTTTCTTT. Amino acid sequence: CASRGQGPNTEAFF. Using reference TRBV2 and TRBJ1-1 for the parts outside the CDR3, the full variable domain is EPEVTQTPSHQVTQMGQEVILRCVPISNHLYFYWYRQILGQKVEFLVSFYNNEISEKSEIFDDQFSVERPDGSNFTLKIRSTKLEDSAMYFCASRGQGPNTEAFFGQGTRLTVV.

The chain has TRBV15 and TRBJ2-5; 11 bases align to TRBD2. With V trimmed by 3 bases and J by 2 bases, 2 bases remained unmatched. There are 15 residues in the CDR3. CDR1 is LNHNV, CDR2 YYDKDF, per germline (reference sequence). CDR3 in amino acids: CATSSRLAGQETQYF. In DNA, the CDR3 is TGTGCCACCAGCAGTCGACTAGCGGGGCAAGAGACCCAGTACTTC.

V is TRBV29-1 and J is TRBJ2-1; 7 bases are shared with TRBD2. The CDR3 spans 13 residues. CDR1 SQVTM and CDR2 ANQGSEA come from the germline V gene. The V and J ends lost 6 bases and 1 base, in that order; junction bases with no gene match: 3. The CDR3 DNA follows: TGCAGCGTCGAGCGGGGTTCCTACAATGAGCAGTTCTTC. Its protein is CSVERGSYNEQFF.

This chain links TRBV19 with TRBJ2-1; 9 positions match TRBD1. With V trimmed by 0 bases and J by 0 bases, 0 bases remained unmatched. Germline CDR1 is LNHDA and CDR2 is SQIVND (reference sequence). The CDR3 is 16 amino acids. The chain's CDR3 is CASSIEGQGSYNEQFF. In DNA, the CDR3 is TGTGCCAGTAGTATAGAGGGACAGGGCTCCTACAATGAGCAGTTCTTC.

The V gene is TRBV19, the J gene TRBJ2-7; a weak D match, TRBD1 (5 bases). Germline assignment: CDR1 LNHDA and CDR2 SQIVND (reference sequence). CDR3 size: 14 residues. Trimming removed 4 bases at V and 2 bases at J, with 12 bases between. The CDR3, as DNA: TGTGCCAGTAGTACTTTTGGCAGGGCCTACGAGCAGTACTTC. Translation: CASSTFGRAYEQYF.

The V gene is TRBV11-2, the J gene TRBJ2-5, with 7 bases fitting TRBD1. V shed 5 bases and J 3 bases; nucleotides not matched to a gene: 12. Per germline, CDR1 SGHAT and CDR2 FQNNGV. The CDR3 covers 16 residues. The CDR3 nucleotides read TGTGCCAGCAGCCAACTAGGACAGGTGGGGAAAGAGACCCAGTACTTC. Amino acids: CASSQLGQVGKETQYF.

The V call is TRBV9, the J call TRBJ1-6, with 8 positions matching TRBD1. CDR1 is SGDLS, CDR2 YYNGEE, per germline. The CDR3 length is 15 residues. The junction had 6 bases not matched to a gene; V was cut back by 4 bases and J by 6 bases. The CDR3 spells CASSLAGGSNSPLHF. For the CDR3, the DNA is TGTGCCAGCAGCTTGGCAGGGGGCAGTAATTCACCCCTCCACTTT. The variable domain in full, with the rest retrieved from reference TRBV9 and TRBJ1-6, is DSGVTQTPKHLITATGQRVTLRCSPRSGDLSVYWYQQSLDQGLQFLIQYYNGEERAKGNILERFSAQQFPDLHSELNLSSLELGDSALYFCASSLAGGSNSPLHFGNGTRLTVT.

The genes are TRBV7-9 and TRBJ1-2; perhaps TRBD1 as D (5 bases). V was shortened by 1 base and J by 3 bases, with 9 bases between the two germline ends. Germline V lookup: CDR1 SEHNR, CDR2 FQNEAQ (reference sequence). The CDR3 is 14 residues long. CDR3 sequence: CASSLVGRDYGYTF. Written as DNA, the CDR3 is TGTGCCAGCAGCTTAGTGGGCAGGGACTATGGCTACACCTTC.

V is TRBV6-2 or TRBV6-3 and J is TRBJ2-3, with 10 bases aligning to TRBD2. CDR1 is MNHEY, CDR2 SVGEGT, per germline. This CDR3 is 18 amino acids long. Trimming took 4 bases from V and 4 from J; bases not matched to a gene: 14. DNA for the CDR3: TGTGCCAGCAGTTTCCCCTTCCTACTAGCGGGGAGACCAGATACGCAGTATTTT. It specifies CASSFPFLLAGRPDTQYF.

The chain couples TRBV7-9 to TRBJ1-2; no definite D call. The germline V gene has CDR1 SEHNR and CDR2 FQNEAQ (reference sequence). Trimming pared 1 base from V and 11 bases from J, leaving 11 bases between. This CDR3 has 12 amino acids. The CDR3 coding sequence is TGTGCCAGCAGCTTAGAGAACAGTATTTACACCTTC. Translation gives CASSLENSIYTF.

This clone was observed a single time. This sequence joins TRBV6-5 and TRBJ2-1, with TRBD2 matching over 12 bases. The V and J ends lost 2 bases and 2 bases, in that order; junction bases with no gene match: 1. The germline gives CDR1 MNHEY, CDR2 SVGAGI. This CDR3 has 16 amino acids. The CDR3 protein is CASSYGLAGTYNEQFF. CDR3 in DNA: TGTGCCAGCAGTTACGGACTAGCGGGGACCTACAATGAGCAGTTCTTC.

The chain is built from TRBV7-2 and TRBJ1-6; 8 bases match TRBD1. The CDR3 sequence is 14 residues long. CDR1 SGHTA and CDR2 FQGNSA come from the germline V gene. V gave up 5 bases and J gave up 9 bases; unmatched junction bases: 6. CDR3 protein: CASSTGQGSSPLHF. CDR3 sequence (DNA): TGTGCCAGCAGCACCGGACAGGGTAGTTCACCCCTCCACTTT.

The chain recombines TRBV6-5 with TRBJ2-3, with D perhaps matching TRBD2 (6 bases). Trimming stripped 0 bases from V and 1 base from J, with 8 bases between. The CDR3 sequence is 15 residues long. Germline values: CDR1 MNHEY, CDR2 SVGAGI. The CDR3 region is CASSYSGGGTDTQYF. CDR3 nucleotide sequence: TGTGCCAGCAGTTACTCGGGCGGGGGCACAGATACGCAGTATTTT.

V gene TRBV5-5 combines with J gene TRBJ2-7; 7 bases agree with TRBD1. CDR3 size: 14 residues. Per the germline V gene, CDR1 is SGHKS and CDR2 is YYEKEE (reference sequence). V lost 5 bases, J lost 0 bases, and 5 bases stayed unmatched. The CDR3 sequence: CASRYRDSSYEQYF. The CDR3 DNA follows: TGTGCCAGCAGGTACCGGGACAGCTCCTACGAGCAGTACTTC.

This rearrangement joins TRBV5-1 to TRBJ2-3; no clear D gene. CDR3 size: 15 residues. Germline V gene data show CDR1 as SGHRS and CDR2 as YFSETQ. Between the trimmed V and J ends, which lost 0 bases and 3 bases, there was a span of 11 bases. CDR3 region: CASSLAVAGTDTQYF. In nucleotides, the CDR3 is TGCGCCAGCAGCTTGGCCGTGGCAGGAACAGATACGCAGTATTTT.

CDR3 residues: CASSYSSDRGSTEAFF. CDR3 DNA sequence: TGTGCCAGCAGTTACTCATCGGACAGGGGGTCTACTGAAGCTTTCTTT. V gene TRBV6-5 combines with J gene TRBJ1-1; 10 nucleotides align to TRBD1. Germline loops: CDR1 MNHEY, CDR2 SVGAGI. This CDR3 has 16 residues. V was pared by 0 bases and J by 5 bases, with 6 bases of the junction left unmatched.

The chain has TRBV11-2 and TRBJ2-7; D is uncertain. V was cut by 1 base and J by 3 bases, with 7 bases left in between. The germline V gene has CDR1 SGHAT and CDR2 FQNNGV. CDR3 length: 13 residues. CDR3 protein: CASSLGGLYEQYF. In nucleotides, the CDR3 is TGTGCCAGCAGCTTAGGAGGTCTCTACGAGCAGTACTTC.

The V and J genes are TRBV20-1 and TRBJ2-1; tentatively, D is TRBD2 (5 bases). V was cut by 3 bases and J by 2 bases, with 11 bases left in between. CDR3 size: 14 residues. Germline V gene lookup returns CDR1 DFQATT and CDR2 SNEGSKA (reference sequence). The CDR3 DNA reads as TGCAGTGCTAGTACCGGGGATGCCTACAATGAGCAGTTCTTC. Its translation: CSASTGDAYNEQFF.

The V gene is TRBV5-3, the J gene TRBJ1-1, with 7 bases matching TRBD1. TRBV5-3 is sorted into the ORF group, with uncertain function. The CDR3 covers 16 residues. J lost 4 bases, V lost 0 bases, and 9 bases had no gene match. DNA of the CDR3: TGTGCCAGAAGCTTGGCCAGGGGGTATGTGGGCACTGAAGCTTTCTTT. Its translation is CARSLARGYVGTEAFF.